This TCR beta chain was found in a study of vaccination effects on CD4 cells after COVID-19. Study-level results: Infection-derived and vaccine-derived clones contracted markedly late after vaccination.

CD4+ T cells specific for antigen were expanded with viral peptide pools by the ViraFEST assay before sequencing. Cells that had been cultured for nine to eleven days were the source of isolated CD4+ T cells. Nucleocapsid antibodies were negative in the vaccine recipients, who had never had SARS-CoV-2 infection. Cultures got half-medium changes with IL-2 on days 3 and 7. In its sample, this clone was seen once. The antigen is unknown. Only in-frame clones appear in the TCRdb table, and some are missing; sequencing was by immunoSEQ multiplex PCR. The table has fewer than 25,000 clones, 55% to 75% seen once. The CDR3 consists of 15 residues. V shed 6 bases, J shed 1 base, and the junction held 3 bases outside the gene matches. Germline CDR1 MNHEY, CDR2 SVGAGI.

The receptor's source is a human donor who received a COVID-19 vaccine. The chain couples TRBV6-5 to TRBJ2-3; 11 nucleotides line up with TRBD2. The source material was CD4+ T cells from PBMCs cultured with HCoV-NL63 spike peptides, sampled before COVID-19 vaccination. The CDR3: CASSDSGRGTDTQYF. In DNA, the CDR3 is TGTGCCAGCAGCGATAGCGGGAGGGGCACAGATACGCAGTATTTT.